The 8 T cell receptor beta chains in this list originate from one sample, sequenced in a study of cytomegalovirus exposure and HLA in healthy donors. Some clones are missing from TCRdb's copy, which holds only in-frame ones; the method was immunoSEQ multiplex PCR. The repertoire holds about 240,000 clones, with 85% to 90% as singletons. What was sequenced was PBMCs. These receptor sequences come from a young man in good health and CMV-seronegative.

In its sample, this clone was seen once. The chain joins TRBV30 to TRBJ1-1; TRBD1 is a possible D gene (5 bases). This CDR3 is 12 amino acids long. Per the germline V gene, CDR1 is GTSNPN and CDR2 is SVGIG (reference sequence). CDR3 sequence reads: CAYNGGGAEAFF. DNA of the CDR3: TGTGCTTATAATGGAGGAGGGGCTGAAGCTTTCTTT. The entire variable domain, with the rest obtained from reference TRBV30 and TRBJ1-1, is as follows: SQTIHQWPATLVQPVGSPLSLECTVEGTSNPNLYWYRQAAGRGLQLLFYSVGIGQISSEVPQNLSASRPQDRQFILSSKKLLLSDSGFYLCAYNGGGAEAFFGQGTRLTVV.

The V gene is TRBV12-5, the J gene TRBJ2-7; the match to TRBD1 covers 9 bases. Germline V gives CDR1 LGHNT, CDR2 FRNRAP. This CDR3 is 15 amino acids long. V shed 5 bases, J shed 5 bases, and the junction held 10 bases outside the gene matches. The CDR3 DNA sequence: TGTGCTAGTGGTAATGCGGACAGGGGATCCGACGAGCAGTACTTC. Protein product: CASGNADRGSDEQYF.

CDR3 residues: CASSFLADTDTQYF. In nucleotides, the CDR3 is TGTGCCAGCAGTTTCCTAGCGGACACAGATACGCAGTATTTT. The V and J genes are TRBV28 and TRBJ2-3, with 7 bases that match TRBD2. V dropped 3 bases and J dropped 2; count of bases not matched to a gene: 2. Germline V gene sequence: CDR1 MDHEN, CDR2 SYDVKM. The CDR3 length is 14 residues.

J is TRBJ1-5 and V is TRBV6-4, with unresolved D. Trimming shortened V by 4 bases and J by 4 bases, and 8 bases separated the two germline ends. This CDR3 is 13 amino acids long. From germline, CDR1 is MRHNA and CDR2 SNTAGT. As DNA, the CDR3 is TGTGCCAGCAGTGTTGAGGTGAATCAGCCCCAGCATTTT. Translating it yields CASSVEVNQPQHF.

The chain recombines TRBV4-3 with TRBJ2-7; a weak D match, TRBD2 (7 bases). This CDR3 spans 16 amino acids. The V gene lost 0 bases and the J gene lost 3 bases, with 15 bases spanning the gap. Per germline, CDR1 LGHNA and CDR2 YSLEER. In nucleotides, the CDR3 is TGCGCCAGCAGCCAAGATCTCGGGGGGCTTAACTACGAGCAGTACTTC. This gives the protein CASSQDLGGLNYEQYF.

V usage is TRBV6-5 and J usage is TRBJ2-1; 8 positions match TRBD1. V dropped 8 bases and J dropped 10; count of bases not matched to a gene: 13. This CDR3 region has 14 residues. Germline V CDR1 and CDR2: MNHEY, SVGAGI. CDR3 nucleotide sequence: TGTGCCAGCGGTGGTCAGGGGGCAATCGGAGAGCAGTTCTTC. Translation gives CASGGQGAIGEQFF.

The V and J genes are TRBV7-2 and TRBJ1-6; TRBD1 might be the D (6 bases). The CDR3 is 17 amino acids. Per germline, CDR1 SGHTA and CDR2 FQGNSA. V was trimmed by 1 base and J by 10 bases, leaving 20 bases between them. CDR3 sequence: CASSLEGRTDALSPLHF. The CDR3 DNA follows: TGTGCCAGCAGCTTAGAGGGTCGGACAGATGCCTTGTCACCCCTCCACTTT.

The CDR3 region is CAWSGDRSYGYTF. CDR3 DNA sequence: TGTGCCTGGAGTGGGGACAGGAGCTATGGCTACACCTTC. The chain links TRBV30 to TRBJ1-2; 8 bases are a match to TRBD1. The V gene end was trimmed by 1 base and the J gene end by 4 bases; junction bases not matched to a gene: 2. The CDR3 has 13 residues. CDR1 and CDR2 (germline): GTSNPN, SVGIG (reference sequence).